Included here is one T cell receptor beta chain sequence, with context. This specimen comes from a study of Tregs in tolerant kidney transplant recipients. The CDR3 runs 16 residues. Trimming took off 0 bases at V and 1 base at J, with 11 bases between the two ends. In germline, CDR1 is SGHNT, CDR2 YYREEE (reference sequence). This table comes from immunoSEQ multiplex PCR, and its TCRdb copy is limited to in-frame clones, with some not included. The sample lists 120,000 or so clones; roughly 92% were seen once. The sequence was obtained from a human donor in good health. V gene TRBV5-4 combines with J gene TRBJ2-4; D unclear. Sequenced input: CD4+ T cells from blood. The CDR3 region has the DNA TGTGCCAGCAGCTTGGCCTCTGGCCCCGCCAAAAACATTCAGTACTTC. It yields the protein CASSLASGPAKNIQYF.